Listed here is a single T cell receptor (beta chain). What it binds is not known. These data are taken from a study of cytomegalovirus exposure and HLA in healthy donors. Study information: The same platform was used for the roughly 130 validation repertoires as for the 650 to 800 first-cohort repertoires, as reported in a later analysis. Study-level points and caveats: The authors listed some 160 TCR beta chains as cytomegalovirus-associated.

The germline V gene has CDR1 SQVTM and CDR2 ANQGSEA. With 4 bases clipped from V and 5 bases from J, the junction kept 5 bases outside the gene matches. This CDR3 contains 14 residues. The donors were members of the validation cohort comprising some 130 subjects, separate from the roughly 700-subject first cohort. TCRdb keeps only in-frame clones here, not all; method: immunoSEQ multiplex PCR. The table has around 200,000 clones, about 80% seen once; the top ten hold approximately 2.9%. Sequencing used PBMCs. The J gene is TRBJ2-2, the V gene TRBV29-1, with TRBD1 identical over 9 bases. This clonotype was sampled from a young woman in good health and CMV-seropositive. The CDR3 region has the DNA TGCAGCGTTGGCTCCGGGACAGGGACCGGGGAGCTGTTTTTT. It yields the protein CSVGSGTGTGELFF.